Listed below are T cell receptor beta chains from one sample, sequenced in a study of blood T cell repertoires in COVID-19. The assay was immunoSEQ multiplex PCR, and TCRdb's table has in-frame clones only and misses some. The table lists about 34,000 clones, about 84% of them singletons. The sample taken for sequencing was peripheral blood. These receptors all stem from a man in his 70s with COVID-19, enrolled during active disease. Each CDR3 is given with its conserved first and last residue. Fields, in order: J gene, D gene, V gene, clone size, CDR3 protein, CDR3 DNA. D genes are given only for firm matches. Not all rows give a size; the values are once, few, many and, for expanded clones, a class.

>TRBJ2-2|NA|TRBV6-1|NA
CASSVTDVPVAGELFF
TGTGCCAGCAGTGTGACAGACGTCCCGGTAGCCGGGGAGCTGTTTTTT
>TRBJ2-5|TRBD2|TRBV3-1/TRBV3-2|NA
CASSQPSGEETQYF
TGTGCCAGCAGCCAGCCTAGCGGTGAAGAGACCCAGTACTTC
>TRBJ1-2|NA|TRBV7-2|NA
CASSSWGEGGYTF
TGTGCCAGCAGCTCATGGGGGGAAGGTGGCTACACCTTC
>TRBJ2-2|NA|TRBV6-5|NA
CASSRIGAGELFF
TGTGCCAGCAGCCGAATCGGAGCCGGGGAGCTGTTTTTT
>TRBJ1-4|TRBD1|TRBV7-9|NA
CASSDGQGANEKLFF
TGTGCCAGCAGCGACGGACAGGGTGCTAATGAAAAACTGTTTTTT
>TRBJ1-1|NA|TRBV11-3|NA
CASSLAQGTEAFF
TGTGCCAGCAGCTTAGCGCAGGGCACTGAAGCTTTCTTT
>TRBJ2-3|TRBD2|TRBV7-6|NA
CASSRLAGSPPTDTQYF
TGTGCCAGCAGCCGACTAGCGGGGAGCCCCCCCACAGATACGCAGTATTTT
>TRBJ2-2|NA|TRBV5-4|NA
CASSLASGKIGTGELFF
TGTGCCAGCAGCTTGGCTTCCGGGAAAATCGGCACCGGGGAGCTGTTTTTT
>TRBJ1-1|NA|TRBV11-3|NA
CASSLSLNTEAFF
TGTGCCAGCAGCTTATCATTGAACACTGAAGCTTTCTTT
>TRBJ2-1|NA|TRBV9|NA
CASSAGGGATYNEQFF
TGTGCCAGCAGCGCGGGTGGAGGGGCCACCTACAATGAGCAGTTCTTC
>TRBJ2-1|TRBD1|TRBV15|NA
CATDPGQQNEQFF
TGTGCCACCGACCCGGGACAGCAAAATGAGCAGTTCTTC
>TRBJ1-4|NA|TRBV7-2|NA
CASSLENSVLNEKLFF
TGTGCCAGCAGCTTAGAAAATTCGGTCCTTAATGAAAAACTGTTTTTT
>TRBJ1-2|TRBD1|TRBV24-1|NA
CATSDTRDRGKGYTF
TGTGCCACCAGTGATACCCGGGACAGGGGGAAAGGCTACACCTTC
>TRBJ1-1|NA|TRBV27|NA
CASSDPGHLAMNTEAFF
TGTGCCAGCAGTGATCCGGGACACCTAGCAATGAACACTGAAGCTTTCTTT
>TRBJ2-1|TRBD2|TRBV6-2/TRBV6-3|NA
CASSHTSGRVEQFF
TGTGCCAGCAGCCATACTAGCGGGAGGGTTGAGCAGTTCTTC
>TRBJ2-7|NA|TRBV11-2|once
CASSFGFPYEQYF
TGTGCCAGCAGCTTCGGGTTCCCCTATGAGCAGTACTTC
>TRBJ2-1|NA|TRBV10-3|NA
CAISEKVGAYNEQFF
TGTGCCATCAGTGAGAAGGTGGGAGCCTACAATGAGCAGTTCTTC
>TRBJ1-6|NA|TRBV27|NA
CASSLLGSGGSPLHF
TGTGCCAGCAGTTTACTCGGGTCTGGGGGGTCACCCCTCCACTTT
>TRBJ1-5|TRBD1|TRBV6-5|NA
CASSPRQGVGGPQHF
TGTGCCAGCAGTCCCAGACAGGGTGTTGGAGGTCCCCAGCATTTT
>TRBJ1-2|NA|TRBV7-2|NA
CASSLGGATYGYTF
TGTGCCAGCAGCTTAGGAGGAGCCACCTATGGCTACACCTTC
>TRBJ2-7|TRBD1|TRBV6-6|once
CASSSPRDSYEQYF
TGTGCCAGCAGTTCTCCGAGGGACAGCTACGAGCAGTACTTC
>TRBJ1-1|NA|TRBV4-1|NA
CASSQGWGVKTEAFF
TGCGCCAGCAGCCAAGGGTGGGGGGTCAAGACTGAAGCTTTCTTT
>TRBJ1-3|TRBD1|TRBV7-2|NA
CASSLQTGPGNTIYF
TGTGCCAGCAGCTTACAGACAGGGCCTGGAAACACCATATATTTT
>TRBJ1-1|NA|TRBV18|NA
CASSPSRDTEAFF
TGTGCCAGCTCACCAAGCCGGGACACTGAAGCTTTCTTT
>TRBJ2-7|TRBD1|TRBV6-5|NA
CASSPDRASSYEQYF
TGTGCCAGCAGTCCGGACAGGGCGAGCTCCTACGAGCAGTACTTC
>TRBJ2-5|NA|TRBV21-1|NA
CASSHLSGRGETQYF
TGTGCCAGCAGTCACCTGTCGGGGAGAGGTGAGACCCAGTACTTC